Following are 15 T cell receptor beta chains from one sample sequenced in a study of T cell repertoires in cytomegalovirus infection (dated by TCRdb to between 2019 and 2020). The data were produced on an Illumina HiSeq 1500. The public reads were reanalyzed by TCRdb: fastp trimming at Q25, MiXCR alignment, in-frame beta chains only. Rows with a matching CDR3 protein are joined into one entry that keeps the most common DNA and genes. A total of almost 500,000 distinct CDR3 sequences appear in this sample, 10% to 12% of them only once. Together, the top ten hold 10% of the sample. The sample comprised PBMCs. These receptor sequences come from a human donor in good health (CMV status not recorded). Some clones in this sample may be carry-over from other donors' samples.

This clonotype was seen many times. The chain links TRBV4-2 to TRBJ2-1, with a tentative D call TRBD2 (5 bases). V shed 1 base and J shed 9 bases, with 13 bases lying between them. Germline V gives CDR1 LGHNA, CDR2 YNFKEQ. This CDR3 comprises 14 residues. CDR3 in DNA: TGTGCCAGCAGCCAAGGTGGTAGCGAGGTTGAGCAGTTCTTC. Protein sequence: CASSQGGSEVEQFF.

This clonotype has a count of ten or more. The V and J genes are TRBV6-1 and TRBJ1-2; 9 nucleotides match TRBD1. This CDR3 region has 14 residues. J lost 7 bases, V lost 4 bases, and 7 bases had no gene match. CDR1 is MNHNS and CDR2 is SASEGT in the germline V gene. The CDR3 DNA reads TGTGCCAGCAGTGGAAGGACAGGGGTTGGTGGCTACACCTTC. As protein: CASSGRTGVGGYTF.

The sample holds many counts of this clonotype. The rearrangement links TRBV6-6 to TRBJ2-6, with TRBD2 matching over 7 bases. The CDR3 has 14 residues. The junction had 1 base not matched to a gene; V was cut back by 6 bases and J by 2 bases. The germline CDR1 and CDR2 sequences are MNHNY and SVGAGI (reference sequence). The CDR3 spells CASRRGTGANVLTF. CDR3 sequence (DNA): TGTGCCAGCAGGCGGGGGACTGGGGCCAACGTCCTGACTTTC.

In its sample, this clonotype was seen a few times. This chain connects TRBV5-1 to TRBJ2-1; D perhaps matches TRBD2 (5 bases). This CDR3 is built from 15 residues. CDR1 is SGHRS and CDR2 is YFSETQ in the germline V gene. The ends were cut back, 4 bases at V and 7 bases at J, with 18 bases in the middle. CDR3 DNA: TGCGCCAGCAGCCCCCCTCTGGTATCGGGGAATGAGCAGTTCTTC. Its protein product is CASSPPLVSGNEQFF.

This clonotype was picked up many times. The chain uses TRBV10-3 and TRBJ1-2; D is unclear. This CDR3 spans 15 amino acids. V lost 3 bases and J lost 3, with 14 bases in between. CDR1 and CDR2 (germline): ENHRY, SYGVKD. CDR3 nucleotide sequence: TGTGCCATCAGTGACGACTGGGTAGAACACTATGGCTACACCTTC. It is translated as CAISDDWVEHYGYTF.

V is TRBV27 and J is TRBJ2-3; D is undetermined. CDR1 and CDR2 from the germline V gene are MNHEY and SMNVEV (reference sequence). V lost 3 bases and J 6 bases, leaving 10 bases between the germline ends. The CDR3 sequence is 13 residues long. CDR3 amino acids: CASSFGQLDTQYF. The CDR3 region has the DNA TGTGCCAGCAGTTTCGGGCAACTGGATACGCAGTATTTT.

In its sample, this clonotype was seen a few times. The chain recombines TRBV11-2 with TRBJ1-1; TRBD1 agrees at 8 bases. Germline V gene lookup returns CDR1 SGHAT and CDR2 FQNNGV. The CDR3 is made up of 14 amino acids. Unmatched junction bases numbered 8, after V lost 1 base and J lost 10 bases. For the CDR3, the DNA is TGTGCCAGCAGCTTAGTAAGAGGGACAGGAATAGCTTTCTTT. Its protein product is CASSLVRGTGIAFF.

This clonotype was counted many times. The chain employs TRBV25-1 and TRBJ1-1; D unresolved. V was pared by 9 bases and J by 0 bases, with 11 bases between. Per germline, CDR1 MGHDK and CDR2 SYGVNS. The CDR3 extends over 13 amino acids. This CDR3 is CASRGYLNTEAFF. The CDR3 DNA sequence: TGTGCCAGTCGAGGGTATCTGAACACTGAAGCTTTCTTT.

This clonotype was seen many times. The rearrangement joins TRBV7-8 to TRBJ2-1; D may match TRBD1 or TRBD2 (5 bases each). The CDR3 is 16 residues long. Trimming stripped 4 bases from V and 4 bases from J, with 17 bases between. From germline, CDR1 is SGHVS and CDR2 FQNEAQ. CDR3 sequence reads: CASSSYPGTSYNEQFF. The CDR3, as DNA: TGTGCCAGCAGCTCCTATCCCGGGACGTCGTACAATGAGCAGTTCTTC.

The table lists this clonotype with many counts. The chain has TRBV27 and TRBJ1-5; maybe TRBD1 (6 bases). V was trimmed by 8 bases and J by 4 bases, leaving 21 bases between them. CDR1 is MNHEY and CDR2 is SMNVEV in the germline V gene (reference sequence). This CDR3 has 16 amino acids. CDR3 loop: CASSPRGRGGNQPQHF. The CDR3 region has the DNA TGTGCCAGCTCTCCTAGGGGCAGGGGAGGAAATCAGCCCCAGCATTTT.

At least ten counts were recorded for this clonotype. The rearrangement links TRBV19 to TRBJ2-2, with 8 bases lining up with TRBD2. The CDR3 totals 15 residues. Germline CDR1 LNHDA, CDR2 SQIVND (reference sequence). V lost 7 bases to trimming and J lost 4 bases; unmatched junction nucleotides: 8. The CDR3 is CASKSGSDLTGELFF. CDR3 DNA sequence: TGTGCCAGTAAAAGCGGGAGCGATCTCACCGGGGAGCTGTTTTTT.

The genes are TRBV29-1 and TRBJ1-2; tentatively, D is TRBD1 (5 bases). Germline V CDR1 and CDR2: SQVTM, ANQGSEA. The CDR3 runs to 15 residues. Deletions cut 1 base from V and 4 bases from J, with 16 bases between. The CDR3: CSVEAEGWQVYGYTF. In nucleotides, the CDR3 is TGCAGCGTTGAAGCCGAGGGGTGGCAGGTCTATGGCTACACCTTC.

This clonotype occurred many times. The rearrangement links TRBV7-9 to TRBJ1-1; the D gene is possibly TRBD1 (5 bases). The CDR3 loop spans 14 amino acids. CDR1 and CDR2 from the germline V gene are SEHNR and FQNEAQ (reference sequence). The germline V and J ends were trimmed by 2 bases and 1 base, with 8 bases remaining between them. The CDR3 loop reads CASSLSGQNTEAFF. In DNA, the CDR3 is TGTGCCAGCAGCTTATCCGGACAGAACACTGAAGCTTTCTTT. The full variable domain, completed using reference TRBV7-9 and TRBJ1-1, is DTGVSQNPRHKITKRGQNVTFRCDPISEHNRLYWYRQTLGQGPEFLTYFQNEAQLEKSRLLSDRFSAERPKGSFSTLEIQRTEQGDSAMYLCASSLSGQNTEAFFGQGTRLTVV.

This clonotype was picked up a small number of times. The V call is TRBV5-4, the J call TRBJ1-4, with D possibly being TRBD1 (5 bases). Germline V gene data show CDR1 as SGHNT and CDR2 as YYREEE (reference sequence). V gave up 1 base and J gave up 6 bases, with 13 bases separating them. The CDR3 runs 15 residues. The CDR3 loop reads CASSLKLAGHEKLFF. The CDR3 DNA reads as TGTGCCAGCAGCTTGAAGCTGGCAGGGCATGAAAAACTGTTTTTT.

This clonotype was observed many times. The V and J genes are TRBV29-1 and TRBJ1-2, with 7 positions matching TRBD1. The V and J ends lost 6 bases and 4 bases, in that order; junction bases with no gene match: 8. CDR3 size: 13 residues. CDR1 and CDR2 (germline): SQVTM, ANQGSEA. CDR3 nucleotide sequence: TGCAGCGTCCAACGAACAGGGGTCTATGGCTACACCTTC. Its translation: CSVQRTGVYGYTF.